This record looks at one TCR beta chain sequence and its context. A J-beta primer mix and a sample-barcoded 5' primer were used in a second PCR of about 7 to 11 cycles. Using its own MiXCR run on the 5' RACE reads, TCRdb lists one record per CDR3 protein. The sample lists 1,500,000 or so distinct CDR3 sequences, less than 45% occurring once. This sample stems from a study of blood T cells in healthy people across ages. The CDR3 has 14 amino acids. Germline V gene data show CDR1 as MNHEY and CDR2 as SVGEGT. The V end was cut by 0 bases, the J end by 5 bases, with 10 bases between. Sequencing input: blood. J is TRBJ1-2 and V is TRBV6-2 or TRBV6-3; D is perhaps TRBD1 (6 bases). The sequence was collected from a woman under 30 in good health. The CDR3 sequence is CASSYSRDKYGYTF. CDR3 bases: TGTGCCAGCAGTTACTCGAGGGACAAATATGGCTACACCTTC.